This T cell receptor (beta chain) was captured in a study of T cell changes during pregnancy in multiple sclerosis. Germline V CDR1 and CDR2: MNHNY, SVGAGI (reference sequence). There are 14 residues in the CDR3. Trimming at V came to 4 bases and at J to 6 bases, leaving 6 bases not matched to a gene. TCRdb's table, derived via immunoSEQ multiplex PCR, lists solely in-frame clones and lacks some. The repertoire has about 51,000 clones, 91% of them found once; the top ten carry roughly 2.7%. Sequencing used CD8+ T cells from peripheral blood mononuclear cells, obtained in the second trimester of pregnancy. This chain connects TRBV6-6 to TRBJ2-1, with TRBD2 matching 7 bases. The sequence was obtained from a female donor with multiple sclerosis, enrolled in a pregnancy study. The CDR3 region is CASSSPSGLNEQFF. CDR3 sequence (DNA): TGTGCCAGCAGTTCTCCTAGCGGACTCAATGAGCAGTTCTTC.